The rows below give T cell receptor beta chains drawn from one sample of a study of cytomegalovirus exposure and HLA in healthy donors. Using immunoSEQ multiplex PCR, the repertoire was profiled, and TCRdb retains in-frame clones only, with some absent. Among about 220,000 clones listed, about 90% were seen once. The sample taken for sequencing was PBMCs. These receptors all stem from a woman younger than 30 in good health and CMV-seronegative. Both conserved end residues are part of each CDR3. Each record gives: V gene, J gene, D gene, CDR3 protein. D genes are given only for firm matches.

>TRBV11-2|TRBJ2-1|NA
CASSLQAGGYNEQFF
>TRBV6-4|TRBJ2-6|TRBD1
CASSGTGREKRSGANVLTF
>TRBV27|TRBJ1-5|NA
CASSPTGNGQPQHF
>TRBV30|TRBJ2-7|TRBD2
CAIPGEREGRYEQYF
>TRBV4-3|TRBJ2-1|NA
CASSQNQLSYNEQFF
>TRBV27|TRBJ2-1|NA
CASSFEQGEQFF
>TRBV7-9|TRBJ2-1|TRBD2
CASSRSGRAVHNEQFF
>TRBV30|TRBJ2-7|TRBD1
CAWSVGTGEVHEQYF
>TRBV9|TRBJ2-7|NA
CASSPAVTYEQYF
>TRBV10-1|TRBJ2-3|TRBD1
CATPPGQTPDTQYF
>TRBV5-1|TRBJ2-5|NA
CASSLGARETQYF
>TRBV29-1|TRBJ1-2|NA
CSVRGGVKGGYTF
>TRBV9|TRBJ1-3|NA
CASSVAGAAISGNTIYF
>TRBV21-1|TRBJ2-1|NA
CASSKRTGGEQFF
>TRBV19|TRBJ1-2|NA
CASSTSSGHYGYTF
>TRBV6-5|TRBJ2-3|TRBD2
CASSSPSGNTDTQYF
>TRBV27|TRBJ2-7|TRBD2
CASSLRGGSSYEQYF
>TRBV11-3|TRBJ1-2|NA
CASSFGPTNYGYTF
>TRBV9|TRBJ1-2|NA
CASTYGSAEYGYTF
>TRBV6-1|TRBJ1-1|NA
CASSEFGLGSKNTEAFF
>TRBV28|TRBJ2-1|NA
CASSPVRGSYNEQFF
>TRBV30|TRBJ2-7|TRBD1
CAWSPTGVSSYEQYF
>TRBV27|TRBJ2-7|NA
CASSLRQGGEQYF
>TRBV28|TRBJ2-1|NA
CASSLAGVFNEQFF
>TRBV4-1|TRBJ2-1|NA
CASSQENIYNEQFF
>TRBV30|TRBJ2-3|NA
CAWSVALTDTQYF
>TRBV19|TRBJ2-1|NA
CASSIALGNEQFF
>TRBV10-3|TRBJ1-2|TRBD1
CAISVDRAYGYTF
>TRBV5-4|TRBJ2-7|NA
CASSPTEGIAMYEQYF
>TRBV4-2|TRBJ1-2|TRBD1
CASSQVAEGAGGYTF
>TRBV7-3|TRBJ1-5|NA
CASSAARPFDQPQHF
>TRBV4-3|TRBJ2-3|NA
CASSQVWLAGDGDTQYF
>TRBV6-1|TRBJ2-7|NA
CASKRASSEQYF
>TRBV2|TRBJ2-5|TRBD2
CASSDGRDYQETQYF
>TRBV27|TRBJ2-7|TRBD1
CATGRQGRSYEQYF
>TRBV6-6|TRBJ2-1|TRBD2
CASHTPRGSYNEQFF